This TCR beta chain emerged from a study of OX40 agonist ivuxolimab in advanced cancers. Whole-study context: Patients in dose escalation had liver, melanoma, kidney or head and neck cancers. Study findings and constraints: Relative to CD4+ cells, CD8+ T cells on average had more expanded clones.

CDR1 is ENHRY, CDR2 SYGVKD, per germline. The CDR3 runs to 13 residues. The J segment lost 3 bases and the V segment lost 9 bases, leaving 1 base of the junction unmatched. Produced via immunoSEQ multiplex PCR; TCRdb's table is partial and in-frame only. The sample records more than 65,000 clones, about 94% being singletons. Blood specimens came from baseline, cycle 4 day 1, and cycle 7 day 1. A word on this clone: Antigen specificity is unknown.

The chain carries TRBV10-3 and TRBJ2-1; 11 bases are shared with TRBD2. This specimen was CD4+ or CD8+ T cells sorted from blood, taken in a trial of the OX40 agonist ivuxolimab. The receptor's source is an adult with an advanced solid tumor such as melanoma, head and neck, liver or kidney cancer. The CDR3 loop reads CAMGTSGYNEQFF. For the CDR3, the DNA is TGTGCCATGGGGACTAGCGGCTACAATGAGCAGTTCTTC.